Following are 18 T cell receptor beta chains from one sample sequenced in a study of T-cell memory formation after mild COVID-19. TCRdb used MiXCR to reprocess the 5' RACE reads, holding one entry per CDR3 protein. Counted here are 470,000 or so distinct CDR3 sequences, roughly 18% occurring once; the ten biggest clones make up about 22%. Sequencing input: PBMCs or a T cell subset sorted from them (not recorded which). These receptors all stem from a man between 18 and 35 years old who had mild COVID-19 (a few samples of this study predate the infection). Cell type and time point are not known.

V usage is TRBV15 and J usage is TRBJ2-1; tentatively, D is TRBD1 or TRBD2 (5 bases each). The V gene's germline CDR1 is LNHNV and CDR2 YYDKDF (reference sequence). The CDR3 contains 15 residues. Trimming left V 0 bases short and J 8 bases short, with 14 bases between. The CDR3 coding sequence is TGTGCCACCAGCAGAGATTTTGGGGGTTCCTATGAGCAGTTCTTC. Its translation is CATSRDFGGSYEQFF.

This clonotype has only one observation. V is TRBV7-9 and J is TRBJ2-5; a weak D match, TRBD1 (5 bases). This CDR3 has 17 residues. The V gene's germline CDR1 is SEHNR and CDR2 FQNEAQ (reference sequence). Trimming removed 1 base from V and 2 bases from J, with 17 bases in between. In nucleotides, the CDR3 is TGTGCCAGCAGCTTAGTGAGTTGGGAAAGGGGACAAGAGACCCAGTACTTC. Translation gives CASSLVSWERGQETQYF.

This rearrangement joins TRBV6-5 to TRBJ1-1; D may be TRBD1 (6 bases). The germline gives CDR1 MNHEY, CDR2 SVGAGI. Deletions cut 2 bases from V and 1 base from J, with 11 bases between. There are 15 residues in the CDR3. The CDR3 protein is CASSYGGRQNTEAFF. The CDR3 DNA follows: TGTGCCAGCAGTTACGGGGGCAGGCAGAACACTGAAGCTTTCTTT.

This chain uses TRBV4-1 with TRBJ2-2, with 7 bases identical to TRBD1. Germline V gives CDR1 MGHRA, CDR2 YSYEKL. The CDR3 is made up of 17 amino acids. Trimming removed 4 bases from V and 4 bases from J; junction bases left unmatched: 12. The CDR3 nucleotides are TGCGCCAGCAGCCTCGGGCCGGGACAGCGGTTCACCGGGGAGCTGTTTTTT. Protein sequence: CASSLGPGQRFTGELFF.

This clonotype was seen more than once but under ten times. V gene TRBV7-6 combines with J gene TRBJ2-7, with TRBD1 identical over 8 bases. This CDR3 region has 14 residues. CDR1 is SGHVS, CDR2 FNYEAQ, per germline. The junction had 6 bases not matched to a gene; V was cut back by 5 bases and J by 3 bases. CDR3: CASSLATGDYEQYV. As DNA, the CDR3 is TGTGCCAGCAGCCTTGCGACAGGGGACTACGAGCAGTACGTC.

This clonotype was observed a handful of times. CDR3 sequence reads: CASTLGKGDTGELFF. CDR3 DNA: TGTGCCAGCACCCTGGGGAAGGGGGACACCGGGGAGCTGTTTTTT. The V call is TRBV6-2 or TRBV6-3, the J call TRBJ2-2; D perhaps matches TRBD1 (6 bases). The length of the CDR3 is 15 residues. Per germline, CDR1 MNHEY and CDR2 SVGEGT. Trimming removed 7 bases at V and 3 bases at J, with 15 bases between.

This clonotype was detected only a few times. For the CDR3, the DNA is TGCGCCAGCAGCCAAGGTCAGGGGGAGTCCTATAATTCACCCCTCCACTTT. It codes for CASSQGQGESYNSPLHF. V is TRBV4-1 and J is TRBJ1-6, with 7 bases fitting TRBD1. V lost 1 base to trimming and J lost 1 base; unmatched junction nucleotides: 4. The CDR3 covers 17 residues. CDR1 MGHRA and CDR2 YSYEKL come from the germline V gene.

The rearrangement joins TRBV12-3 or TRBV12-4 to TRBJ2-7; 7 nucleotides line up with TRBD1. The CDR3 is 14 amino acids. Trimming removed 6 bases from V and 2 bases from J; junction bases left unmatched: 7. The CDR3 nucleotides are TGTGCCAGCAGAAAGGGACAGCATCCCTACGAGCAGTACTTC. Its translation: CASRKGQHPYEQYF.

For this clonotype: At one end the junction does not follow the germline gene, possibly because of a read error. V gene TRBV11-2 combines with J gene TRBJ1-1; D is unresolved. The CDR3 is 15 residues long. Germline lookup yields CDR1 SGHAT and CDR2 FQNNGV. In DNA form, the CDR3 reads TGTGCAGCAAGCGGGGATGGAGGAAGCCAAGGAAATCTCATCTTT. It codes for CAASGDGGSQGNLIF.

This clonotype turned up a few times. The chain joins TRBV5-1 to TRBJ2-7; tentative D call: TRBD2 (6 bases). Germline assignment: CDR1 SGHRS and CDR2 YFSETQ. The CDR3 covers 13 residues. V lost 0 bases, J lost 9 bases, and 13 bases lay in between. The CDR3 sequence is CASSLEPGERQYV. DNA of the CDR3: TGCGCCAGCAGCTTGGAGCCGGGGGAGCGGCAGTACGTC.

This clonotype was seen a handful of times. The chain combines TRBV5-1 with TRBJ1-3; no clear D gene. In germline, CDR1 is SGHRS, CDR2 YFSETQ. V lost 2 bases, J lost 0 bases, and 6 bases lay in between. There are 14 residues in the CDR3. CDR3 amino acids: CASSFSGSGNTIYF. DNA for the CDR3: TGCGCCAGCAGCTTTTCGGGCTCTGGAAACACCATATATTTT. The full variable domain, with the rest looked up from reference TRBV5-1 and TRBJ1-3, is KAGVTQTPRYLIKTRGQQVTLSCSPISGHRSVSWYQQTPGQGLQFLFEYFSETQRNKGNFPGRFSGRQFSNSRSEMNVSTLELGDSALYLCASSFSGSGNTIYFGEGSWLTVV.

This clonotype was counted only a few times. The gene calls are TRBV5-1 and TRBJ2-2, with 8 bases lining up with TRBD1. Germline-derived CDR1 and CDR2 are SGHRS and YFSETQ. V gave up 5 bases and J gave up 0 bases; unmatched junction bases: 0. The CDR3 sequence is 14 residues long. CDR3 in DNA: TGCGCCAGCAGGGACAGGGCGAACACCGGGGAGCTGTTTTTT. It is translated as CASRDRANTGELFF.

This rearrangement joins TRBV6-5 to TRBJ2-1; possibly TRBD1 for D (6 bases). The CDR3 is 14 residues long. V dropped 6 bases and J dropped 5 bases, with 14 bases sitting between them. The germline V gene has CDR1 MNHEY and CDR2 SVGAGI. The CDR3: CASRVGTQNNEQFF. CDR3 nucleotide sequence: TGTGCCAGCAGAGTAGGGACACAGAACAATGAGCAGTTCTTC.

This clonotype was observed a handful of times. The chain has TRBV6-4 and TRBJ2-2, with 8 bases aligning to TRBD2. The CDR3 consists of 16 residues. The junction had 10 bases not matched to a gene; V was cut back by 3 bases and J by 7 bases. From germline, CDR1 is MRHNA and CDR2 SNTAGT. For the CDR3, the DNA is TGTGCCAGCAGTGAAGCAGCGGGGGAATCTTACGGGGAGCTGTTTTTT. Translation gives CASSEAAGESYGELFF.

A few counts support this clonotype. The chain carries TRBV12-3 or TRBV12-4 and TRBJ2-7; TRBD2 matches 7 bases. J gave up 5 bases and V 4 bases, and 2 bases lay outside the gene matches. CDR3 length: 12 residues. The CDR3, as DNA: TGTGCCAGCAGTTGGGGGGGACACGAGCAGTACTTC. Translated: CASSWGGHEQYF.

This clonotype was recorded once. This chain links TRBV7-6 with TRBJ2-6; D may be TRBD1 or TRBD2 (6 bases each). CDR3 size: 17 residues. The V gene lost 5 bases and the J gene lost 0 bases, with 14 bases spanning the gap. Germline V gene data show CDR1 as SGHVS and CDR2 as FNYEAQ. As DNA, the CDR3 is TGTGCCAGCAGCCCCAGCTGGGGGGCCTCTGGGGCCAACGTCCTGACTTTC. Its protein product is CASSPSWGASGANVLTF.

This clonotype appeared a few times. The chain links TRBV7-2 to TRBJ2-3, with D possibly TRBD1 on 5 matching bases. The V end lost 0 bases, the J end lost 0 bases, and 10 bases lay between the germline ends. CDR3 length: 16 amino acids. Germline values: CDR1 SGHTA, CDR2 FQGNSA. CDR3 in DNA: TGTGCCAGCAGCTTAGCACAGGCGATTAGCACAGATACGCAGTATTTT. This gives the protein CASSLAQAISTDTQYF. The full variable domain, in which reference TRBV7-2 and TRBJ2-3 provide the parts outside the CDR3, is GAGVSQSPSNKVTEKGKDVELRCDPISGHTALYWYRQSLGQGLEFLIYFQGNSAPDKSGLPSDRFSAERTGGSVSTLTIQRTQQEDSAVYLCASSLAQAISTDTQYFGPGTRLTVL.

In this sample, this clonotype turned up a few times. This chain joins TRBV24-1 and TRBJ2-2; no clear D. Germline CDR1 reads KGHDR; CDR2 reads SFDVKD. The CDR3 has 12 residues. The V gene lost 5 bases and the J gene lost 5 bases, with 5 bases spanning the gap. The CDR3 reads CATSVFTGELFF. CDR3 bases: TGTGCCACCAGTGTATTTACCGGGGAGCTGTTTTTT.